This TCR beta chain was recovered during a study of OX40 agonist ivuxolimab in advanced cancers. Overall study results and limits: Certain nonresponding patients likewise had low normalized T-cell clonal expansion.

TCRdb keeps only in-frame clones here, not all; method: immunoSEQ multiplex PCR. The profile shows fewer than 45,000 clones, more than 85% of them singletons. As to this clone: Its target is not known.

This specimen consisted of CD4+ or CD8+ T cells sorted from blood, obtained in a trial of the OX40 agonist ivuxolimab. This TCR was recovered from an adult with an advanced solid tumor such as melanoma, head and neck, liver or kidney cancer.

For the CDR3, the DNA is TGTGCCAGCAGCCAAGATGCGAGGGATTATGGCTACACCTTC. It codes for CASSQDARDYGYTF. V and J are TRBV14 and TRBJ1-2; D not certain. The CDR3 consists of 14 residues. Trimming removed 0 bases from V and 5 bases from J, with 10 bases in between. Germline V gene lookup returns CDR1 SGHDN and CDR2 FVKESK.